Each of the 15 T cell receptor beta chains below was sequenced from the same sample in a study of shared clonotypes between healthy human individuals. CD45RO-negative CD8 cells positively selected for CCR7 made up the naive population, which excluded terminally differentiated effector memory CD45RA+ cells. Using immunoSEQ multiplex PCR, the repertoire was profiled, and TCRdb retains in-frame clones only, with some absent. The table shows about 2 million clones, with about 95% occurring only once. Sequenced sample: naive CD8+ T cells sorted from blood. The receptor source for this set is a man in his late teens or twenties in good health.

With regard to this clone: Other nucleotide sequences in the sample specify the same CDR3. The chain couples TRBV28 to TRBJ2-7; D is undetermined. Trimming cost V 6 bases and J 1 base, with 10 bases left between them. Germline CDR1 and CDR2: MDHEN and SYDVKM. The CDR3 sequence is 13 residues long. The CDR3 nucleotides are TGTGCCAGCAGCCCTCCTGATTCCTACGAGCAGTACTTC. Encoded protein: CASSPPDSYEQYF.

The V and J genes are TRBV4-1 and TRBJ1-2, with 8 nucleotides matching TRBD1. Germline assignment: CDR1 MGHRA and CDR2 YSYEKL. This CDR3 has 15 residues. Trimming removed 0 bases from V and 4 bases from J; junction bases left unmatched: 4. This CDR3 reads CASSQDGQGLYGYTF. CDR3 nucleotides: TGCGCCAGCAGCCAAGACGGACAGGGTCTCTATGGCTACACCTTC.

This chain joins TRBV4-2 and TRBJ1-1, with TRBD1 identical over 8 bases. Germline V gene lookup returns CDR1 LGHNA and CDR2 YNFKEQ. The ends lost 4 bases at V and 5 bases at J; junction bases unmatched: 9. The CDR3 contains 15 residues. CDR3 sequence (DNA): TGTGCCAGCAGCCCCCTCGGACAGGGAGGGACTGAAGCTTTCTTT. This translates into CASSPLGQGGTEAFF.

The CDR3 loop is CASSQDGSSPGELFF. The CDR3 region has the DNA TGTGCCAGCAGCCAAGACGGGAGTAGCCCCGGGGAGCTGTTTTTT. The chain has TRBV4-2 and TRBJ2-2; D is possibly TRBD2 (6 bases). V was cut by 0 bases and J by 6 bases, with 11 bases left in between. The CDR3 has 15 residues. CDR1 is LGHNA, CDR2 YNFKEQ, per germline.

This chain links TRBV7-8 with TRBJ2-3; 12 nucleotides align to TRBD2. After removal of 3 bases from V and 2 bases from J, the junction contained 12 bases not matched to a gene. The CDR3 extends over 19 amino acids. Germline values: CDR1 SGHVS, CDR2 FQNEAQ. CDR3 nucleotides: TGTGCCAGCAGCTTTCCGACTAGCGGGGGCCACTCCCACACAGATACGCAGTATTTT. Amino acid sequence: CASSFPTSGGHSHTDTQYF.

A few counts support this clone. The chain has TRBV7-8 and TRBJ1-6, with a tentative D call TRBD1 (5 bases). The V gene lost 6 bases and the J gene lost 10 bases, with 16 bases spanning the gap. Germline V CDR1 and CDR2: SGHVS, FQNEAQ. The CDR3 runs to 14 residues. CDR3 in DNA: TGTGCCAGCAGTCCCGGGACGGAGGGGTCACCCCTCCACTTT. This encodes CASSPGTEGSPLHF.

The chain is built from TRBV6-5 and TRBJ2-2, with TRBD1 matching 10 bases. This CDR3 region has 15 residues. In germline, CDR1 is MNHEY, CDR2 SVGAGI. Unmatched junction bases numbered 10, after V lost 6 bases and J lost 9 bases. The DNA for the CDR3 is TGTGCCAGCAGCCTCGGGACAGGGGATCGTTGGGAGCTGTTTTTT. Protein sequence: CASSLGTGDRWELFF.

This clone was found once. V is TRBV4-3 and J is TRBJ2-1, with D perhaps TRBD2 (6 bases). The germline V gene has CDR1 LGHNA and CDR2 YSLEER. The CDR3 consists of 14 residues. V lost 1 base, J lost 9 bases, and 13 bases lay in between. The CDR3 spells CASSQVEGRPEQFF. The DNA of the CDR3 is TGCGCCAGCAGCCAAGTGGAGGGTCGTCCTGAGCAGTTCTTC.

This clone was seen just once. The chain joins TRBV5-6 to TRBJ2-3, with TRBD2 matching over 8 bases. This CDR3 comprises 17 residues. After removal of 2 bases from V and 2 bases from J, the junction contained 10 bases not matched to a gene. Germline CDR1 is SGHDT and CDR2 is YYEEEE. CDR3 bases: TGTGCCAGCAGCTTAAGGACCGGTAGCGGGGCCACAGATACGCAGTATTTT. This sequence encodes CASSLRTGSGATDTQYF.

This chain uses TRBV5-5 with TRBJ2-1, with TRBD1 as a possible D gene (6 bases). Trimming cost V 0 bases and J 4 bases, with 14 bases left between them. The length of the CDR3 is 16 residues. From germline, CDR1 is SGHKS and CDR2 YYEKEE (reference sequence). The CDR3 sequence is CASSLENRVIYNEQFF. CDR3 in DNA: TGTGCCAGCAGCTTGGAAAACAGGGTGATTTACAATGAGCAGTTCTTC.

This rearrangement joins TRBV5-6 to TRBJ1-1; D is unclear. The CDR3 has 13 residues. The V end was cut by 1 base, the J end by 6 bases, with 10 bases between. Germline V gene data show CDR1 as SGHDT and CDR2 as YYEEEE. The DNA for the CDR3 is TGTGCCAGCAGCTTGCGGGAAAGCTCTGAAGCTTTCTTT. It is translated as CASSLRESSEAFF.

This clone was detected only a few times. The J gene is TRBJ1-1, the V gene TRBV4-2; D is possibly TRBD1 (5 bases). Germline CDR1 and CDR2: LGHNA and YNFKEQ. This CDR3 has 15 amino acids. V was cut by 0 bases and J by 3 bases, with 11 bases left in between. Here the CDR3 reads CASSQDPQGDTEAFF. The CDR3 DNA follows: TGTGCCAGCAGCCAAGATCCCCAGGGTGACACTGAAGCTTTCTTT.

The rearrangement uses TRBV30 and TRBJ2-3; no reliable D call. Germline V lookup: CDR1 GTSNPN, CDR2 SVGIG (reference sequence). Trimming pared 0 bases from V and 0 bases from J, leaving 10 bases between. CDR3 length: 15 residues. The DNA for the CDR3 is TGTGCCTGGAGTGTAATTCCAGCTAGCACAGATACGCAGTATTTT. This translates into CAWSVIPASTDTQYF.

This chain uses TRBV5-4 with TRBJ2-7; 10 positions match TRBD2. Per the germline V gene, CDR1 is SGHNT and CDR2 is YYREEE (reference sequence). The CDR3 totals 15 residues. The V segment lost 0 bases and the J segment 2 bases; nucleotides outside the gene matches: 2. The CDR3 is CASSLELAGTYEQYF. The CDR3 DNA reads TGTGCCAGCAGCTTGGAACTAGCGGGGACCTACGAGCAGTACTTC.

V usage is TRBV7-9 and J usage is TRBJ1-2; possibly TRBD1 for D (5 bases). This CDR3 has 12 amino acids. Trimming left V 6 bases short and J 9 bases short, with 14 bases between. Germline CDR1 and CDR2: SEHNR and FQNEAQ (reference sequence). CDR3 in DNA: TGTGCCAGCAGACCGGGGGGTTTTAGCTACACCTTC. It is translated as CASRPGGFSYTF.